This TCR beta chain was identified during a study of T cell repertoires in ileal Crohn's disease (dated by TCRdb to between 2018 and 2020). With respect to the entire study: At the time of surgery, around 35% of patients were active smokers, and the median duration of disease was approximately 8 years. TCR repertoire analysis was done in roughly 57 Crohn's disease patients from a prospective multicentre cohort. About half of the patients received postoperative therapy: ten to eleven received thiopurines and 15 to 20 received anti-TNF agents. A Rutgeerts score above i0 was used to define endoscopic postoperative recurrence. A total of around 150 mucosal samples from 60 or so patients were sequenced, collected from several sites on the surgical specimen as well as at postoperative endoscopy. Running in parallel with the study was a multicentre cohort set up to find predictors of early endoscopic recurrence following ileocolonic resection. Surgery was performed for a complication in all patients, with stricturing disease in 61% and penetrating disease in approximately 40%.

For commercial TCRB immunosequencing, about 500 nanograms of biopsy DNA were submitted for each sample. Adaptive Biotechnology amplified CDR3 regions from genomic DNA with a two-step multiplex PCR that controlled for amplification bias. The first PCR used primers for every V and J gene segment; the second PCR added barcodes and Illumina adapters. CDR3 libraries were sequenced using an Illumina instrument. Per the authors' processing: The analysis used both the pipelines supplied by the vendor and custom analysis of the raw data in R/Bioconductor with R version 3.3.0. Clonality, ranging from 0 to 1, was calculated as the inverse of the normalised Shannon entropy of all productive clones. High-frequency clones were defined as the share of the repertoire occupied by the top 100 clones, with only clones passing a 95% confidence test being retained. Repertoire diversity was measured with the Simpson index, and overlap between samples was measured with the Morisita-Horn index. What TCRdb holds here is the immuneACCESS table cut down to in-frame rearrangements. Part of the clones is not present; checked against another copy, under half of the missing clones reflect an unresolved V gene, and the others are unexplained. The V and J calls and clone size are taken from that table; D and trimming were inferred from the DNA. For this sample there are about 8,400 clones; over 75% appear just once. The top ten clonotypes cover about 13% of the sample.

Cut back by 5 bases and 7 bases, the V and J ends lie 12 bases apart. The CDR3, from cysteine to phenylalanine, totals 14 residues. The kept DNA is CDR3 alone, 42 bases in frame from the first base. CDR1 is given as SGHVS and CDR2 as FNYEAQ, both from the germline V gene. To be eligible, patients had to be adults with ileal or ileocolonic Crohn's disease and an indication for ileocolonic resection. Whole ileal mucosal biopsies were stored frozen at -80°C before DNA extraction. Genomic DNA was isolated from frozen whole biopsies using a TRizol-based method, and the DNA was quantified with a NanoDrop 2000 spectrophotometer. On this clone: There is no known antigen for this receptor. No base-level quality is on record; no much larger clone is a single base apart.

What the study reported, not specific to this receptor: Sorted CD8 T cells carried more high-frequency clones than CD4 T cells, suggesting mucosal expansions were mainly CD8. Endoscopic recurrence was found to be associated with higher high-frequency clone percentages at surgery, and recurrence was observed in all patients with clonality above 26.8% (18/57). Only a subgroup of patients, of unstated size, had mucosal CD4 and CD8 T cells sorted and sequenced. A significantly higher proportion of clonal expansions was observed in active smokers at surgery than in non-smokers (about 25% vs 20%, p=0.02).

This clonotype was sampled from an adult with Crohn's disease. The material sequenced was ileal tissue. The sequence links TRBV7-6 to TRBJ2-6, with TRBD2 tentatively as D gene (5 bases match). DNA sequence: TGTGCCAGCAGCCCCAGTGGAGGCGCCAACGTCCTGACTTTC. This codes for CASSPSGGANVLTF. This CDR3, with the reference TRBV7-6 and TRBJ2-6 proteins standing in past its ends, gives the full variable domain GAGVSQSPRYKVTKRGQDVALRCDPISGHVSLYWYRQALGQGPEFLTYFNYEAQQDKSGLPNDRFSAERPEGSISTLTIQRTEQRDSAMYRCASSPSGGANVLTFGAGSRLTVL.